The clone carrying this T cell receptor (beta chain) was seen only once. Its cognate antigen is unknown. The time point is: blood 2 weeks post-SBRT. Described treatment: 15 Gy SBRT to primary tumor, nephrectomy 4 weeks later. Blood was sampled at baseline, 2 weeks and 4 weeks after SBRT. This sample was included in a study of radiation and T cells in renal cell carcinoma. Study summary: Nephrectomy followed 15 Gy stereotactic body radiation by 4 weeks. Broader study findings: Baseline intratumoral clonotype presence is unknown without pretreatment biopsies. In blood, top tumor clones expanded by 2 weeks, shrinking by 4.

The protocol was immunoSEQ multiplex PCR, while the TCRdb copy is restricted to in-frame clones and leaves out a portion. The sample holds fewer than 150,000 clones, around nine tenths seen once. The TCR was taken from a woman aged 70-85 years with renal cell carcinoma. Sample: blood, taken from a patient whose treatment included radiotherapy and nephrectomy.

The CDR3 spells CASSPGTAYEQYF. As DNA, the CDR3 is TGTGCCAGCAGCCCTGGGACAGCCTACGAGCAGTACTTC. The chain has TRBV5-6 and TRBJ2-7, with 7 bases fitting TRBD1. Germline V gene lookup returns CDR1 SGHDT and CDR2 YYEEEE. V was clipped by 4 bases and J by 2 bases; unmatched bases: 3. The CDR3 totals 13 residues.